Below are 8 T cell receptor beta chains sequenced from a single sample in a study of Graves' ophthalmopathy and Graves' hyperthyroidism. The authors amplified TCR beta CDR3 regions, and they did so from RNA transcripts for repertoire sequencing. RT-PCR was first run with HTBI primers, then multiplex PCR in a second round. TCRdb re-called the multiplex PCR reads with MiXCR, one entry per CDR3 protein. In the table there are some 1.1 million distinct CDR3 sequences, 35% to 45% of which are singletons. The sample was peripheral blood or thyroid tissue (not recorded which). The receptors here all came from an adult man with Graves' hyperthyroidism.

V gene TRBV24-1 combines with J gene TRBJ1-5; 7 nucleotides agree with TRBD1. Germline assignment: CDR1 KGHDR and CDR2 SFDVKD. The CDR3 is 17 amino acids. V shed 9 bases and J 3 bases; nucleotides not matched to a gene: 16. CDR3 loop: CATLPQGTGVINQPQHF. The CDR3 nucleotides are TGTGCCACCCTACCACAGGGGACCGGGGTTATCAATCAGCCCCAGCATTTT.

The chain employs TRBV5-1 and TRBJ1-1; D unresolved. CDR1 SGHRS and CDR2 YFSETQ come from the germline V gene. This CDR3 is built from 14 residues. Trimming cost V 5 bases and J 1 base, with 12 bases left between them. CDR3 coding DNA: TGCGCCAGCAGACCCGTAGGGCCGAACACTGAAGCTTTCTTT. Encoded protein: CASRPVGPNTEAFF.

The chain uses TRBV12-3 or TRBV12-4 and TRBJ1-6; D is unresolved. The CDR3 is 15 residues long. Deletions cut 7 bases from V and 6 bases from J, with 16 bases between. The CDR3 sequence: CASTEGGGFNSPLHF. The CDR3 DNA is TGTGCCAGCACAGAGGGAGGCGGTTTTAATTCACCCCTCCACTTT.

This clonotype appeared a few times. The J gene is TRBJ1-1, the V gene TRBV7-2, with 11 bases that match TRBD1. After removal of 5 bases from V and 3 bases from J, the junction contained 11 bases not matched to a gene. Germline CDR1 is SGHTA and CDR2 is FQGNSA. The CDR3 extends over 17 amino acids. Here the CDR3 reads CASSQGTGGRGDTEAFF. The CDR3 DNA is TGTGCCAGCAGCCAGGGGACAGGGGGGCGCGGGGACACTGAAGCTTTCTTT.

This clonotype was found a few times. This sequence joins TRBV6-5 and TRBJ1-5; 7 bases agree with TRBD1. Per the germline V gene, CDR1 is MNHEY and CDR2 is SVGAGI. Losses at the gene ends were 6 bases for V and 0 bases for J; bases not matched to a gene: 5. The CDR3 length is 15 residues. The CDR3 coding sequence is TGTGCCAGCAGCCGGGGACAGCATAGCAATCAGCCCCAGCATTTT. Translation: CASSRGQHSNQPQHF.

V and J are TRBV10-3 and TRBJ2-5; 10 bases are a match to TRBD1. The CDR3 covers 16 residues. V shed 3 bases and J 5 bases; nucleotides not matched to a gene: 9. Per the germline V gene, CDR1 is ENHRY and CDR2 is SYGVKD. Here the CDR3 DNA reads TGTGCCATCAGTGAAGAGGGGACAGGGGCCATCGAGACCCAGTACTTC. Protein sequence: CAISEEGTGAIETQYF.

This clonotype was recorded a few times. The J gene is TRBJ1-1, the V gene TRBV5-1; 9 bases map to TRBD1. Germline CDR1 reads SGHRS; CDR2 reads YFSETQ. Trimming at V came to 1 base and at J to 5 bases, leaving 3 bases not matched to a gene. The CDR3 has 14 residues. CDR3 nucleotide sequence: TGCGCCAGCAGCTTGATGGGGACAGGGACTGAAGCTTTCTTT. Translation: CASSLMGTGTEAFF.

This clonotype was seen ten or more times. The V and J genes are TRBV7-8 and TRBJ2-7; a weak D match, TRBD2 (5 bases). From germline, CDR1 is SGHVS and CDR2 FQNEAQ. This CDR3 contains 13 residues. The V end lost 5 bases, the J end lost 4 bases, and 12 bases lay between the germline ends. The CDR3 DNA reads as TGTGCCAGCAGCCCGCGGGCCGGATACGAGCAGTACTTC. Translation gives CASSPRAGYEQYF.